This TCR beta chain was sequenced in a study of response to subunit inactivated influenza vaccine. Study conclusions and caveats: The authors suggested that every seasonal influenza vaccination recruits few new T cells.

This clonotype was seen only a few times. Its antigen is unidentified. Each CDR3 protein gets one entry after TCRdb re-called the RT-PCR reads with MiXCR. The data contain about half a million distinct CDR3 sequences, 6.5% to 8% of them singletons. The starting material was PBMCs from blood, obtained 23 months after vaccination. The sequence derives from a man between 50 and 70 years old who received an inactivated influenza vaccine.

The chain's CDR3 is CASSLVWGLAVNNEQFF. The DNA for the CDR3 is TGTGCCAGCAGCTTAGTCTGGGGACTAGCGGTGAACAATGAGCAGTTCTTC. The chain carries TRBV7-9 and TRBJ2-1; TRBD2 matches at 11 bases. The J segment lost 5 bases and the V segment lost 1 base, leaving 7 bases of the junction unmatched. CDR3 length equals 17 residues. Germline CDR1 reads SEHNR; CDR2 reads FQNEAQ (reference sequence).